This entry concerns a single TCR beta chain. This sample was taken from a study of regulatory T cells in long-lasting Graves disease. Time point denoted: persistent/refractory GD, antithyroid drugs over 5 years with positive TRAb. Extracted PBMC RNA gave rise to the TCR library. The CDR3 is made up of 17 amino acids. Unmatched junction bases numbered 3, after V lost 1 base and J lost 0 bases. CDR1 LNHNV and CDR2 YYDKDF come from the germline V gene (reference sequence). According to the study, TCR beta libraries were built with iRepertoire HTBI primers and CDR3-region Arm-PCR. A single record per CDR3 protein comes from TCRdb applying MiXCR to the multiplex PCR reads. This sample yields 600,000 to 800,000 distinct CDR3 sequences, of which about 30% are seen a single time; 40% to 55% belongs to the top ten.

The chain couples TRBV15 to TRBJ1-5; 10 positions agree with TRBD1. The origin of this receptor is a female donor with Graves disease. Sequenced here: peripheral blood mononuclear cells (PBMCs), sampled when the disease was refractory, from a patient treated with antithyroid drugs. The CDR3 is CATSRATGGLSNQPQHF. The CDR3 DNA reads as TGTGCCACCAGCAGAGCGACAGGGGGCCTTAGCAATCAGCCCCAGCATTTT.